This T cell receptor (beta chain) was sequenced during a study of blood T cell repertoires in COVID-19. Overall study: PBMCs, B-cell-depleted T cells, or T cells provided the cDNA or gDNA that made up the material.

The data were produced by immunoSEQ multiplex PCR, yet TCRdb's version contains in-frame clones alone and is incomplete. The table includes hundreds of thousands of clones, 86% detected once. The CDR3 contains 14 residues. Germline CDR1 is MDHEN and CDR2 is SYDVKM. V was clipped by 8 bases and J by 8 bases, with 18 bases between them. V is TRBV28 and J is TRBJ1-4; no clear D. Source material: PBMCs or T cells enriched from blood (not recorded which). This receptor was identified in a woman between 50 and 59 years old who had recovered from COVID-19. CDR3 protein: CASRTGVAGEKLFF. The CDR3 DNA sequence: TGTGCCAGCCGGACCGGGGTAGCTGGCGAAAAACTGTTTTTT.